These T cell receptor beta chains were read from a single sample in a study of cytomegalovirus exposure and HLA in healthy donors. TCRdb's copy holds only in-frame clones and misses some; the assay was immunoSEQ multiplex PCR. The table lists about 58,000 clones. The specimen was PBMCs. Every receptor here comes from a woman aged 18-35 years in good health and CMV-seronegative. Both conserved end residues are part of each CDR3. The D gene is left open where the match is weak. Clone size is not always given. Where it is, it says once, few, many or a class for expanded clones.

v_call: TRBV5-1
j_call: TRBJ2-7
d_call: -
clone_size: -
cdr3_nt: TGCGCCAGCAGCTTGTCTAGGACAGAGTACGAGCAGTACTTC
cdr3_aa: CASSLSRTEYEQYF

v_call: TRBV7-6
j_call: TRBJ2-5
d_call: -
clone_size: -
cdr3_nt: TGTGCCAGCAGCTTGGGGCGAGAGACCCAGTACTTC
cdr3_aa: CASSLGRETQYF

v_call: TRBV6-6
j_call: TRBJ2-7
d_call: TRBD1
clone_size: -
cdr3_nt: TGTGCCAGCAGTCGCACAGGGGGAGGCTCCTACGAGCAGTACTTC
cdr3_aa: CASSRTGGGSYEQYF

v_call: TRBV6-6
j_call: TRBJ2-7
d_call: -
clone_size: -
cdr3_nt: TGTGCCAGCAGTTACACAGGGCTGGCCTACGAGCAGTACTTC
cdr3_aa: CASSYTGLAYEQYF

v_call: TRBV5-1
j_call: TRBJ1-2
d_call: -
clone_size: -
cdr3_nt: TGCGCCAGCAGCTTGGGCCCAGCTAACTATGGCTACACCTTC
cdr3_aa: CASSLGPANYGYTF

v_call: TRBV20-1
j_call: TRBJ2-7
d_call: TRBD1
clone_size: -
cdr3_nt: TGCAGTGCTTTTTCCCCGGGACAGCATTACTTC
cdr3_aa: CSAFSPGQHYF

v_call: TRBV7-3
j_call: TRBJ1-1
d_call: -
clone_size: -
cdr3_nt: TGTGCCAGCAGCCCCGGGGGGACGAACACTGAAGCTTTCTTT
cdr3_aa: CASSPGGTNTEAFF

v_call: TRBV4-2
j_call: TRBJ2-5
d_call: TRBD2
clone_size: -
cdr3_nt: TGTGCCAGCAGCCACGGGACTAGCGGGAGAACGAAACGCCAAGAGACCCAGTACTTC
cdr3_aa: CASSHGTSGRTKRQETQYF

v_call: TRBV5-4
j_call: TRBJ2-3
d_call: TRBD2
clone_size: -
cdr3_nt: TGTGCCAGCAGCTTGGCTAGCGGCAGCACAGATACGCAGTATTTT
cdr3_aa: CASSLASGSTDTQYF

v_call: TRBV11-2
j_call: TRBJ2-7
d_call: TRBD1
clone_size: medium-sized
cdr3_nt: TGTGCCAGCAGCTTAGATTCGGGACAGGGATACGAGCAGTACTTC
cdr3_aa: CASSLDSGQGYEQYF

v_call: TRBV2
j_call: TRBJ1-5
d_call: TRBD1
clone_size: -
cdr3_nt: TGTGCCAGCAGCGGTCGGACAGGGGGGTTGCAGCCCCAGCATTTT
cdr3_aa: CASSGRTGGLQPQHF

v_call: TRBV6-6
j_call: TRBJ1-1
d_call: TRBD1
clone_size: -
cdr3_nt: TGTGCCAGCAGTCTACGCGGCCGACAGGGGAACACTGAAGCTTTCTTT
cdr3_aa: CASSLRGRQGNTEAFF

v_call: TRBV27
j_call: TRBJ2-3
d_call: TRBD2
clone_size: -
cdr3_nt: TGTGCCAGCAGTTTATACCCCCGGGCTAGCGGGGGGGTTGGCGATACGCAGTATTTT
cdr3_aa: CASSLYPRASGGVGDTQYF

v_call: TRBV6-1
j_call: TRBJ2-1
d_call: -
clone_size: -
cdr3_nt: TGTGCCAGCAGTGAAGGCTTCGATTTGAGCTCCTACAATGAGCAGTTCTTC
cdr3_aa: CASSEGFDLSSYNEQFF

v_call: TRBV18
j_call: TRBJ2-6
d_call: -
clone_size: -
cdr3_nt: TGTGCCAGCTCACCCAGACAGGAATCTGGGGCCAACGTCCTGACTTTC
cdr3_aa: CASSPRQESGANVLTF

v_call: TRBV11-2
j_call: TRBJ1-1
d_call: -
clone_size: -
cdr3_nt: TGTGCCAGCGGGCTCCAGAACACTGAAGCTTTCTTT
cdr3_aa: CASGLQNTEAFF

v_call: TRBV28
j_call: TRBJ1-5
d_call: -
clone_size: -
cdr3_nt: TGTGCCAGCGTCGGGGTATCAGGAGAGCCCCAGCATTTT
cdr3_aa: CASVGVSGEPQHF